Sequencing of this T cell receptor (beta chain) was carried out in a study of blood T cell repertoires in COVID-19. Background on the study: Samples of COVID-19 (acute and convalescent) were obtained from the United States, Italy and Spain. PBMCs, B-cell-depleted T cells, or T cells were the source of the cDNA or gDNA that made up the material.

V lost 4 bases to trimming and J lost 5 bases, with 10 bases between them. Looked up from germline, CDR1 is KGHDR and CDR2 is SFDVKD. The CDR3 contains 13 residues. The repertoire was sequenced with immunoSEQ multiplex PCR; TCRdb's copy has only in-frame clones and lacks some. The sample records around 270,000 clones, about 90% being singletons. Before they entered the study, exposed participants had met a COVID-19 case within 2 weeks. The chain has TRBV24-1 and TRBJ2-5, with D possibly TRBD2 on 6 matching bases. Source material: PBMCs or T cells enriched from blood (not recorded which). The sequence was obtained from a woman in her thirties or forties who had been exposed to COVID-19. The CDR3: CATSEGRGETQYF. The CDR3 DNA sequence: TGTGCCACCAGTGAGGGCCGGGGGGAGACCCAGTACTTC.